The clone carrying this T cell receptor beta chain was counted once. The target antigen is unknown. This CDR3 comprises 16 residues. Germline V gives CDR1 LNHNV, CDR2 YYDKDF (reference sequence). Germline trimming cut 5 bases from V and 1 base from J; bases unmatched to any gene: 9. The entry originates in a study of cytomegalovirus exposure and HLA in healthy donors. Overall study context: Earlier sequencing of 150 million to 200 million T cells yielded about 120 million unique TCR beta sequences.

Findings and limits, study-wide: Later work associated 16,951 TCR beta sequences with HLA alleles at 0.05 false discovery rate. In presence/absence analyses, roughly uniform sequencing depth across donors was assumed.

A multiplex PCR was run with 60 Vbeta primers and 13 Jbeta primers. Sequencing used immunoSEQ multiplex PCR; TCRdb keeps in-frame clones, though not all of them. The sample lists about 100,000 clones, roughly 82% seen once, with approximately 2.5% in the top ten. The chain employs TRBV15 and TRBJ1-1; 8 nucleotides match TRBD1. This receptor was obtained from a man aged 30 to 39 in good health and CMV-seropositive. Material for sequencing was PBMCs. The CDR3 here is CATSGSTGEPNTEAFF. The CDR3 nucleotides are TGTGCCACCAGCGGTTCGACAGGGGAACCGAACACTGAAGCTTTCTTT.